This is a list of T cell receptor beta chains from one sample in a study of T cell responses to AZD1222 COVID-19 vaccine. Clones were sequenced by immunoSEQ multiplex PCR, and TCRdb holds only the in-frame ones, with some missing. The table shows about 85,000 clones, with 70% to 90% occurring only once. The material sequenced was peripheral blood, taken on day 0 of AZD1222 vaccination. Every receptor here comes from an adult in good health. The CDR3 runs from the conserved cysteine through the conserved F or W. Fields, in order: clone size, J gene, CDR3 length, V gene, D gene, CDR3 protein, CDR3 DNA. The D gene is left open where the match is weak. Part of the rows lack a size; the others show once, few, many or a class for expanded clones.

NA,TRBJ2-7,15,TRBV6-5,TRBD2,CASSSRTSGRHEQYF,TGTGCCAGCAGCTCTAGGACTAGCGGGAGACACGAGCAGTACTTC
NA,TRBJ2-3,15,TRBV3-1/TRBV3-2,NA,CASSLKTGQTDTQYF,TGTGCCAGCAGCCTCAAGACAGGTCAGACAGATACGCAGTATTTT
NA,TRBJ1-2,18,TRBV3-1/TRBV3-2,TRBD1,CASSQDNGRWQGANGYTF,TGTGCCAGCAGCCAAGATAACGGCAGGTGGCAGGGGGCGAATGGCTACACCTTC
once,TRBJ1-1,14,TRBV7-3,TRBD1,CASSPGGGSTEAFF,TGTGCCAGCAGCCCAGGGGGAGGGAGCACTGAAGCTTTCTTT
few,TRBJ1-1,13,TRBV27,NA,CASSLKQSTEAFF,TGTGCCAGCAGTTTAAAACAGAGCACTGAAGCTTTCTTT
NA,TRBJ2-2,15,TRBV2,TRBD2,CASSETSGNTGELFF,TGTGCCAGCAGTGAAACTAGCGGGAACACCGGGGAGCTGTTTTTT
NA,TRBJ1-4,16,TRBV30,NA,CAWSAKGPREGEKLFF,TGTGCCTGGAGTGCAAAAGGTCCCCGTGAGGGTGAAAAACTGTTTTTT
NA,TRBJ1-1,15,TRBV19,NA,CASSTSNTGNTEAFF,TGTGCCAGTAGTACCTCAAATACAGGGAACACTGAAGCTTTCTTT
NA,TRBJ1-6,18,TRBV7-8,TRBD1,CASSSQAGGQGDNSPLHF,TGTGCCAGCAGCTCGCAAGCCGGGGGACAGGGTGATAATTCACCCCTCCACTTT
NA,TRBJ2-7,15,TRBV10-3,NA,CAITPGVGEGYEQYF,TGTGCCATCACCCCCGGTGTGGGAGAAGGCTACGAGCAGTACTTC
once,TRBJ2-3,15,TRBV9,NA,CASSPYKQRTDTQYF,TGTGCCAGCAGCCCTTACAAGCAACGCACAGATACGCAGTATTTT
NA,TRBJ1-1,14,TRBV7-9,NA,CASSLGGSSPETFF,TGTGCCAGCAGCTTAGGTGGAAGCAGCCCTGAAACTTTCTTT
NA,TRBJ1-1,12,TRBV29-1,NA,CSVAQIGIEAFF,TGCAGCGTTGCTCAAATTGGCATTGAAGCTTTCTTT
NA,TRBJ1-5,16,TRBV30,NA,CAWSIPTGFGGQPQHF,TGTGCCTGGAGCATACCCACAGGGTTCGGCGGTCAGCCCCAGCATTTT
NA,TRBJ2-2,15,TRBV2,NA,CASSEGGRLSGELFF,TGTGCCAGCAGTGAAGGTGGGCGCCTCTCCGGGGAGCTGTTTTTT
NA,TRBJ1-3,14,TRBV6-8,NA,CASTHLSTGNTIYF,TGTGCCAGCACCCACTTAAGTACTGGAAACACCATATATTTT
NA,TRBJ2-1,15,TRBV7-2,TRBD2,CASSFWNSGPNEQFF,TGTGCCAGCAGCTTTTGGAATAGCGGGCCCAATGAGCAGTTCTTC
NA,TRBJ2-2,17,TRBV28,TRBD1,CASSPPAGTGNTGELFF,TGTGCCAGCAGCCCCCCTGCGGGGACAGGGAACACCGGGGAGCTGTTTTTT
NA,TRBJ2-3,14,TRBV10-3,NA,CAISARVSTDTQYF,TGTGCCATCAGTGCGCGAGTCAGCACAGATACGCAGTATTTT
NA,TRBJ1-1,12,TRBV25-1,NA,CASSESGAEAFF,TGTGCCAGCAGTGAGAGTGGCGCTGAAGCTTTCTTT
NA,TRBJ2-1,14,TRBV27,NA,CASSSGTSPNEQFF,TGTGCCAGCAGCTCCGGGACTTCCCCCAATGAGCAGTTCTTC
NA,TRBJ2-1,13,TRBV18,TRBD2,CASSLPGLAEQFF,TGTGCCAGCTCACTGCCGGGACTAGCGGAGCAGTTCTTC
NA,TRBJ1-2,13,TRBV28,TRBD1,CASSSDRDYGYTF,TGTGCCAGCAGTTCTGACAGGGACTATGGCTACACCTTC
NA,TRBJ1-1,17,TRBV4-2,TRBD1,CASSQVNRDSMNTEAFF,TGTGCCAGCAGCCAAGTGAACCGGGACAGCATGAACACTGAAGCTTTCTTT
NA,TRBJ1-2,12,TRBV29-1,NA,CSVVGLNYGYTF,TGCAGCGTTGTGGGTCTTAACTATGGCTACACCTTC
NA,TRBJ2-1,15,TRBV24-1,TRBD2,CATSDLGGGPNEQFF,TGTGCCACCAGTGATTTGGGCGGGGGGCCTAATGAGCAGTTCTTC